The present T cell receptor beta chain was sequenced within a study of OX40 agonist ivuxolimab in advanced cancers. Study results and caveats: At 0.1 to 3.0 mg/kg, CD4+ and CD8+ blood T cells expanded clonally by week 6.

The CDR3 totals 16 residues. Germline loops: CDR1 SGHDT, CDR2 YYEEEE. J gave up 4 bases and V 4 bases, and 9 bases lay outside the gene matches. The data were produced by immunoSEQ multiplex PCR, yet TCRdb's version contains in-frame clones alone and is incomplete. This sample carries tens of thousands of clones, about 93% of them seen once, and the ten largest clones take approximately 1.2%. Patients had blood sampled at baseline and again on cycle 4 day 1 and cycle 7 day 1. Turning to this clone: Its antigen remains unidentified.

The sequencing here drew on CD4+ or CD8+ T cells sorted from blood, taken in a trial of the OX40 agonist ivuxolimab. This chain uses TRBV5-6 with TRBJ2-3, with TRBD2 matching over 10 bases. The source of this sequence is an adult with an advanced solid tumor such as melanoma, head and neck, liver or kidney cancer. The CDR3 is CASSAVLAGEADTQYF. For the CDR3, the DNA is TGTGCCAGCAGCGCCGTCCTAGCGGGAGAAGCAGATACGCAGTATTTT.